This T cell receptor (beta chain) was sequenced during a study of OX40 agonist ivuxolimab in advanced cancers. The CDR3 loop spans 17 amino acids. Trimming stripped 1 base from V and 0 bases from J, with 12 bases between. Germline-derived CDR1 and CDR2 are SGHVS and FNYEAQ. This clone was seen a handful of times. Here immunoSEQ multiplex PCR was the method, and the copy in TCRdb shows in-frame clones only, minus some. The sample lists about 63,000 clones, 81% occurring once. This chain connects TRBV7-6 to TRBJ2-2; D tentatively reads TRBD1 or TRBD2 (6 bases each). The clonotype comes from an adult with an advanced solid tumor such as melanoma, head and neck, liver or kidney cancer. The starting material was CD4+ or CD8+ T cells sorted from blood, obtained in a trial of the OX40 agonist ivuxolimab. The CDR3 region has the DNA TGTGCCAGCAGCTTAGATCCCGGGGGCTCGAACACCGGGGAGCTGTTTTTT. It specifies CASSLDPGGSNTGELFF.